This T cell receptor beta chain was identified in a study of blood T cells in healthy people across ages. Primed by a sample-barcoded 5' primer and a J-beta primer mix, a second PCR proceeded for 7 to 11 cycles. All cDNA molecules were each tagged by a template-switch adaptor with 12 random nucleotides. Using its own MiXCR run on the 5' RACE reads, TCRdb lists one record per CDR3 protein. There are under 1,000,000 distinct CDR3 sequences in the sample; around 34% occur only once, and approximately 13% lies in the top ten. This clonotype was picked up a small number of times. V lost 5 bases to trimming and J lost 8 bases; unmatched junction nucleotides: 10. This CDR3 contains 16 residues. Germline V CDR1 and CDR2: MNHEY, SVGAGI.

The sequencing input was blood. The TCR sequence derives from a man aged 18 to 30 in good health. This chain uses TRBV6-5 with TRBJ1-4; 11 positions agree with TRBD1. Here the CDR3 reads CASSQTWGTGGEKLFF. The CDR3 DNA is TGTGCCAGCAGTCAGACCTGGGGGACAGGGGGAGAAAAACTGTTTTTT.